This T cell receptor beta chain originates from a study of T-cell memory formation after mild COVID-19. Findings and caveats of the study: Researchers found some responding clones in pre-infection memory, a sign that cross-reactive memory joined. Confirmation was lacking for SARS-CoV-2 specificity of second-wave clones that peaked on day 37.

The CDR3 contains 18 residues. The V gene's germline CDR1 is KGHSH and CDR2 LQKENI. The V end was cut by 1 base, the J end by 4 bases, with 22 bases between. Constant-segment primers were used for 5'RACE, and the resulting TCR alpha and TCR beta cDNA libraries carried sample barcodes and UMIs. TCRdb itself ran the 5' RACE reads through MiXCR, one entry per CDR3 protein. The sample lists approximately 230,000 distinct CDR3 sequences; roughly 15% were seen once. In its sample, this clonotype was seen a few times. Its antigen is undetermined. Sequences were obtained from PBMCs or a T cell subset sorted from them (not recorded which). This chain joins TRBV18 and TRBJ1-1; tentatively, D is TRBD1 (5 bases). This clonotype was obtained from a young man who had mild COVID-19 (a few samples of this study predate the infection). Cell type and time point are not known. The CDR3 nucleotides are TGTGCCAGCTCACCACTTTTAATTTCTGAGGGGTCTAGCACTGAAGCTTTCTTT. It codes for CASSPLLISEGSSTEAFF.